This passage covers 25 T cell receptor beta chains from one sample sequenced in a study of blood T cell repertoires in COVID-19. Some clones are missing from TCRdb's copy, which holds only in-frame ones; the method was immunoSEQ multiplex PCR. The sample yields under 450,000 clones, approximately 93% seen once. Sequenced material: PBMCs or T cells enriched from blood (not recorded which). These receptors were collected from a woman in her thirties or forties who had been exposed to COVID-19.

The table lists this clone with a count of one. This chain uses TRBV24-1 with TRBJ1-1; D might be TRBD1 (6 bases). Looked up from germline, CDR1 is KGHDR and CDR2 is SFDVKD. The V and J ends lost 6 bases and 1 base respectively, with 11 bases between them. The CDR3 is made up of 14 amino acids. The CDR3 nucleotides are TGTGCCACCAGTACTAACAGGGAGAACACTGAAGCTTTCTTT. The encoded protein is CATSTNRENTEAFF.

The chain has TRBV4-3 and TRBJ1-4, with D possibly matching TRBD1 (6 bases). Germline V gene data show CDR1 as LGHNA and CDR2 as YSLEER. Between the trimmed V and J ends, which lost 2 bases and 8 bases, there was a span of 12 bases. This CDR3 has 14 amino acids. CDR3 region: CASSQFGGVEKLFF. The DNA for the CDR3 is TGCGCCAGCAGCCAATTTGGGGGCGTGGAAAAACTGTTTTTT.

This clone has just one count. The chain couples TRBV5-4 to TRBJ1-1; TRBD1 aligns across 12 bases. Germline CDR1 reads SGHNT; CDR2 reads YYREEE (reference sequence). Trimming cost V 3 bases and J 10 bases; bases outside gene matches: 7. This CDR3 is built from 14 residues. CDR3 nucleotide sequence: TGTGCCAGCAGCTCCCGGGACAGGGGGCTAACAGCTTTCTTT. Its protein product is CASSSRDRGLTAFF.

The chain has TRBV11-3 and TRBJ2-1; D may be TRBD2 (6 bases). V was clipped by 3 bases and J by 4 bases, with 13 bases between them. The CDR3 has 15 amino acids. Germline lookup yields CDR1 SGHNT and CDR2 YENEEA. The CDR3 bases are TGTGCCAGCAGCTTCTCGGGAGTGGGTTACAATGAGCAGTTCTTC. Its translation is CASSFSGVGYNEQFF.

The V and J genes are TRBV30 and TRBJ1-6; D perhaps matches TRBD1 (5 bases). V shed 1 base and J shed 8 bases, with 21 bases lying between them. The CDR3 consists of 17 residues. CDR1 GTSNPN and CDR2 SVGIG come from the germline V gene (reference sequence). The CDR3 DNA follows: TGTGCCTGGAGTGATCTCCAGGGTCGTCCACTTGATTCACCCCTCCACTTT. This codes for CAWSDLQGRPLDSPLHF.

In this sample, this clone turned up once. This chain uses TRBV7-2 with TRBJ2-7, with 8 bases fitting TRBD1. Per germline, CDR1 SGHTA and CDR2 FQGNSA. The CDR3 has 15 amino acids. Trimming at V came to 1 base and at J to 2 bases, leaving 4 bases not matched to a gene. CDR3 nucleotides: TGTGCCAGCAGCTTAGTGGGACAGGTAACCTACGAGCAGTACTTC. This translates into CASSLVGQVTYEQYF.

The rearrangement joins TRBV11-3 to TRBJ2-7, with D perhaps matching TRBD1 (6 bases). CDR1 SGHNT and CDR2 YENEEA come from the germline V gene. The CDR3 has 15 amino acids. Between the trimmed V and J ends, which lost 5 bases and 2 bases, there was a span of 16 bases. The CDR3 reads CASSPQGTDTYEQYF. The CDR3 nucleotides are TGTGCCAGCAGCCCACAGGGAACAGACACCTACGAGCAGTACTTC.

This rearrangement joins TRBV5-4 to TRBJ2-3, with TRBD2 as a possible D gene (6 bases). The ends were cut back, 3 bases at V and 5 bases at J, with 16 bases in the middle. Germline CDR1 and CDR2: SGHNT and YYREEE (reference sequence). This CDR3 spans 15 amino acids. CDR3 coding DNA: TGTGCCAGCAGCTCCTATTGGCGGAGGGAAGATACGCAGTATTTT. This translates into CASSSYWRREDTQYF.

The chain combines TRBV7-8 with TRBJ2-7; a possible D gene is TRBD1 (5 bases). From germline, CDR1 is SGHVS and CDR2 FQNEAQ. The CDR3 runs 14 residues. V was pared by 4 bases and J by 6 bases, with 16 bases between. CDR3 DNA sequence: TGTGCCAGCAGCTATTGGCAGGGTTTACGCGAGCAGTACTTC. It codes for CASSYWQGLREQYF. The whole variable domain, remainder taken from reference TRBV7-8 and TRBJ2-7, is GAGVSQSPRYKVAKRGQDVALRCDPISGHVSLFWYQQALGQGPEFLTYFQNEAQLDKSGLPSDRFFAERPEGSVSTLKIQRTQQEDSAVYLCASSYWQGLREQYFGPGTRLTVT.

The CDR3 reads CSESSGSSSSEQFF. The CDR3 DNA is TGCAGCGAATCTAGCGGGAGTTCGTCCAGTGAGCAGTTCTTC. The chain combines TRBV29-1 with TRBJ2-1, with TRBD2 matching 10 bases. V dropped 7 bases and J dropped 9; count of bases not matched to a gene: 12. This CDR3 region has 14 residues. Germline V gene lookup returns CDR1 SQVTM and CDR2 ANQGSEA.

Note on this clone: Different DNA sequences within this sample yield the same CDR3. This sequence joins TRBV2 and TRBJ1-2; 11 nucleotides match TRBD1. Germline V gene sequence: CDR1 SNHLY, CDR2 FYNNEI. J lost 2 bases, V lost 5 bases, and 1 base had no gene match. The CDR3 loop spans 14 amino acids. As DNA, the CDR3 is TGTGCCAGCAGTAGGGACAGGGGGAACTATGGCTACACCTTC. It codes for CASSRDRGNYGYTF. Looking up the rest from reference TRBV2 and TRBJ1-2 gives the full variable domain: EPEVTQTPSHQVTQMGQEVILRCVPISNHLYFYWYRQILGQKVEFLVSFYNNEISEKSEIFDDQFSVERPDGSNFTLKIRSTKLEDSAMYFCASSRDRGNYGYTFGSGTRLTVV.

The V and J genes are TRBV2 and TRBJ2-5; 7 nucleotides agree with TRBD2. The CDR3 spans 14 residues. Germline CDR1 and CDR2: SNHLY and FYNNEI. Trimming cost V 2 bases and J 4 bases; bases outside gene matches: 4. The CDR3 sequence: CASSELGGGETQYF. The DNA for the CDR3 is TGTGCCAGCAGTGAACTCGGCGGGGGAGAGACCCAGTACTTC. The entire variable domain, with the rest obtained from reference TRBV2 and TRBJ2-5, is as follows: EPEVTQTPSHQVTQMGQEVILRCVPISNHLYFYWYRQILGQKVEFLVSFYNNEISEKSEIFDDQFSVERPDGSNFTLKIRSTKLEDSAMYFCASSELGGGETQYFGPGTRLLVL.

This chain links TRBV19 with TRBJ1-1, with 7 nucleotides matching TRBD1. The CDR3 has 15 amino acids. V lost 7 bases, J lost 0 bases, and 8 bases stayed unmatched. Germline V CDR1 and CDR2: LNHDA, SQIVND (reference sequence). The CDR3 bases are TGTGCCAGTAACACAAGGACAGGTTTGAACACTGAAGCTTTCTTT. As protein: CASNTRTGLNTEAFF.

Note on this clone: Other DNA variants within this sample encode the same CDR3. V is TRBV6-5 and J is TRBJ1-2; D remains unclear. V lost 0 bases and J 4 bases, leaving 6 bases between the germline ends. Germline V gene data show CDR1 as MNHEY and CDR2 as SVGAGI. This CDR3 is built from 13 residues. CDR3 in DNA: TGTGCCAGCAGTTACTCCGGGAGCTATGGCTACACCTTC. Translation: CASSYSGSYGYTF.

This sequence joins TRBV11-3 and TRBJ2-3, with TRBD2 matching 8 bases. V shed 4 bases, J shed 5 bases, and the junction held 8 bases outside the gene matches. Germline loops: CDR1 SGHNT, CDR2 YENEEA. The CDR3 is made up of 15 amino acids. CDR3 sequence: CASSSGGGQVDTQYF. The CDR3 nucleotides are TGTGCCAGCAGCTCCGGGGGGGGGCAGGTAGATACGCAGTATTTT.

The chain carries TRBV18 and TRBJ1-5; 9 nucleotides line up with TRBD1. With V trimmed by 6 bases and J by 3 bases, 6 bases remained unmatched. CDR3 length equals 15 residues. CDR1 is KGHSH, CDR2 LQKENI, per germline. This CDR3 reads CASSVQGALNQPQHF. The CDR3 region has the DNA TGTGCCAGCTCCGTACAGGGGGCTCTCAATCAGCCCCAGCATTTT.

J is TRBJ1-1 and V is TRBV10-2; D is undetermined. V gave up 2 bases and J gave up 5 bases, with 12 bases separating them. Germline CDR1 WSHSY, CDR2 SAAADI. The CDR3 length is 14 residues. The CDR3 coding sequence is TGCGCCAGCAGTGAGGGACTGGAAGGAACTGAAGCTTTCTTT. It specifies CASSEGLEGTEAFF.

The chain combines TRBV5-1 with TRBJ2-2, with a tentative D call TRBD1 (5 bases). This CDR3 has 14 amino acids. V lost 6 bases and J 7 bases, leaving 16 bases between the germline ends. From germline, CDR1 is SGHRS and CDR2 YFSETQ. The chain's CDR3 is CASTIARQLGELFF. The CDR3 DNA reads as TGCGCCAGCACCATAGCTAGACAGCTCGGGGAGCTGTTTTTT.

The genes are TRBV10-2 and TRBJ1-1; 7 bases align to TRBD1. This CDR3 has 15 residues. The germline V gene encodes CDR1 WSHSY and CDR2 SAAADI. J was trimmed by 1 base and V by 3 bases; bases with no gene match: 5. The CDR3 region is CASSDRGVENTEAFF. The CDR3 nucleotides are TGCGCCAGCAGTGACAGGGGGGTTGAGAACACTGAAGCTTTCTTT.

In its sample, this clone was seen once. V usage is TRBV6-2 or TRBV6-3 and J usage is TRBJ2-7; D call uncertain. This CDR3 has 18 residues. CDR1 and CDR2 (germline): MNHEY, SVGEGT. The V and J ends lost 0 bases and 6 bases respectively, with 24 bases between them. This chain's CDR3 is CASSYSKVAALRSSEQYF. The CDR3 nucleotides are TGTGCCAGCAGTTACTCGAAGGTTGCCGCGCTAAGGAGCTCCGAGCAGTACTTC.

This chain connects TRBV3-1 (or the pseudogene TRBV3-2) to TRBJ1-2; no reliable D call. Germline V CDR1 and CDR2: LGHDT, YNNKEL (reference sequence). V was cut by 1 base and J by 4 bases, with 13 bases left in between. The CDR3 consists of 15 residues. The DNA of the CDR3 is TGTGCCAGCAGCCAAGTGGTGCAACAGTCCTATGGCTACACCTTC. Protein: CASSQVVQQSYGYTF.

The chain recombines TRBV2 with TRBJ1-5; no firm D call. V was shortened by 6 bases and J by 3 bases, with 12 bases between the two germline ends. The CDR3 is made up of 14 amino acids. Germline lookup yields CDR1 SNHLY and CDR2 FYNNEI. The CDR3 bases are TGTGCCAGCAGCCGGACGGGGTTCAATCAGCCCCAGCATTTT. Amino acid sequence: CASSRTGFNQPQHF.

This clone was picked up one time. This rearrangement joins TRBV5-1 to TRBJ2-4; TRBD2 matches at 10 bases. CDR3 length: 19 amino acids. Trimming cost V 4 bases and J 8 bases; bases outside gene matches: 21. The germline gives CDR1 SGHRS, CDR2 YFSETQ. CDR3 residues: CASSRLASGGSNLGDIQYF. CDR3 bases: TGCGCCAGCAGCCGCCTAGCTAGCGGGGGCTCCAACCTTGGGGACATTCAGTACTTC.

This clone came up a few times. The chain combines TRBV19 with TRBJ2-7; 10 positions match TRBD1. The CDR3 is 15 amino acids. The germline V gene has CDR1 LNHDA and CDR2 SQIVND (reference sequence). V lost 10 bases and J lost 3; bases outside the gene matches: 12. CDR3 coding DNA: TGTGCCACTACACTCGGGACAGGGGTATTCTACGAGCAGTACTTC. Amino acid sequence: CATTLGTGVFYEQYF.

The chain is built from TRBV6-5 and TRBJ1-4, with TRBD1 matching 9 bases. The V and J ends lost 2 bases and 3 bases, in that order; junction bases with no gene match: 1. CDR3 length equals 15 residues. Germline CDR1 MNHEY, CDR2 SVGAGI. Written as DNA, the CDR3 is TGTGCCAGCAGTTACGACAGGGGGTCTAATGAAAAACTGTTTTTT. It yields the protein CASSYDRGSNEKLFF.